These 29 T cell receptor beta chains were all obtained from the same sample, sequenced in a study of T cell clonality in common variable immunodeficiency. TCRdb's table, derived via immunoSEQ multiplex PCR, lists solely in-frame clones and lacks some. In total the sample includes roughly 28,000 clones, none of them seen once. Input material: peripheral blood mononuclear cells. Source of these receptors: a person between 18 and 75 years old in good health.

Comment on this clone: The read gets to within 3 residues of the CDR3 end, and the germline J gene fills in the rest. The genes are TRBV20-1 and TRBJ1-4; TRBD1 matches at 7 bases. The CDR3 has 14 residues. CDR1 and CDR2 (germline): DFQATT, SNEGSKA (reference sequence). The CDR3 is CSAYLGQKNSPLFF. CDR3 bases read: TGCAGTGCTTATCTGGGACAGAAAAATTCACCA.

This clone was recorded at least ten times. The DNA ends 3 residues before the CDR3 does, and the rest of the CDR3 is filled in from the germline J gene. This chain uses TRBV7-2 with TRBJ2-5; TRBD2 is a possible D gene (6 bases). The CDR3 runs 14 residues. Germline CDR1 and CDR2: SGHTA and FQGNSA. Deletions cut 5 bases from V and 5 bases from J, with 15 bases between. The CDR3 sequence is CASSQRAGRETQYF. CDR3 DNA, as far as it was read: TGTGCCAGCAGCCAGAGGGCAGGGAGGGAGACC.

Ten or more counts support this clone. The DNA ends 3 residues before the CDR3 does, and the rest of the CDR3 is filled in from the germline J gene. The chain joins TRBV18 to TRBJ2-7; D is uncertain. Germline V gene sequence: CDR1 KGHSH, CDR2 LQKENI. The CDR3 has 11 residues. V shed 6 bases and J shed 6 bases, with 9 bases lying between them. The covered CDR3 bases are TGTGCCAGCTCTGTCCTCCTCGAG. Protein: CASSVLLE. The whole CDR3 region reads CASSVLLEQYF.

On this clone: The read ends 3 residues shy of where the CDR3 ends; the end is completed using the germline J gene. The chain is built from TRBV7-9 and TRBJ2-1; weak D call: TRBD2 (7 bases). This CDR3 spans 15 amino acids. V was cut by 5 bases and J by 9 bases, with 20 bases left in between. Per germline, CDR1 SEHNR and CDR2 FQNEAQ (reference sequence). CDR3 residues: CASSPLATGAGEQFF. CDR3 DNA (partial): TGTGCCAGCAGCCCACTAGCGACGGGGGCGGGTGAG.

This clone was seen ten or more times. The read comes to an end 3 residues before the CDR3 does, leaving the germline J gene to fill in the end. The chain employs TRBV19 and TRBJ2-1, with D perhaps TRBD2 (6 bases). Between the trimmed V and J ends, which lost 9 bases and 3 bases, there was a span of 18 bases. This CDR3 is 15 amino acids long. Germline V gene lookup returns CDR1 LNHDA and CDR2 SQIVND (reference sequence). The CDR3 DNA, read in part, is TGTGCCAGCCGTCGTGGGGGGACTTTCTACAATGAG. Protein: CASRRGGTFYNE. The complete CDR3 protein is CASRRGGTFYNEQFF. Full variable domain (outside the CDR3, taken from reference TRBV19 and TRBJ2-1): DGGITQSPKYLFRKEGQNVTLSCEQNLNHDAMYWYRQDPGQGLRLIYYSQIVNDFQKGDIAEGYSVSREKKESFPLTVTSAQKNPTAFYLCASRRGGTFYNEQFFGPGTRLTVL.

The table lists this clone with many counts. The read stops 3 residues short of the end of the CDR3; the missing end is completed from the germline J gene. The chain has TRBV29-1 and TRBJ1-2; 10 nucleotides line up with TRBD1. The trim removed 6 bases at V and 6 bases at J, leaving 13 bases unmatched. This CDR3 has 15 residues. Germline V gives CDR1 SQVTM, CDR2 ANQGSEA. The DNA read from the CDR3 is TGCAGCGTCAATGTGGGGACAGGGGTCGCGGATGGC. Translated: CSVNVGTGVADG. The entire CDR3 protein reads CSVNVGTGVADGYTF.

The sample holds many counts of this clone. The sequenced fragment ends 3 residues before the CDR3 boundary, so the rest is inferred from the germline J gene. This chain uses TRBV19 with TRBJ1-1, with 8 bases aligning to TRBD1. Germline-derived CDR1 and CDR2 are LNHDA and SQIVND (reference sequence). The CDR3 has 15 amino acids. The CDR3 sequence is CASSNRDRGHWKAFF. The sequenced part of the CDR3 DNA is TGTGCCAGTAGTAACCGCGACAGGGGACACTGGAAA.

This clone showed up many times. The CDR3 DNA, read in part, is TGTGCCAGCAGTTACGTCCCGGGGAACACTGAA. Translating it yields CASSYVPGNTE. The full CDR3 sequence reads CASSYVPGNTEAFF. The chain carries TRBV6-2 or TRBV6-3 and TRBJ1-1; D remains unclear. The CDR3 end lies 3 residues beyond the end of the read and is filled in from the germline J gene. The CDR3 contains 14 residues. Deletions cut 2 bases from V and 1 base from J, with 8 bases between. Germline loops: CDR1 MNHEY, CDR2 SVGEGT.

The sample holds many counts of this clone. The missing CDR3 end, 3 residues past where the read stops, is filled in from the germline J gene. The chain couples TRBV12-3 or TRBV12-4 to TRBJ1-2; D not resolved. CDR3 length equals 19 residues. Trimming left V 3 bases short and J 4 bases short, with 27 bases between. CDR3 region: CASSLSSGSGSQETYGYTF. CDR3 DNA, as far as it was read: TGTGCCAGCAGTTTGTCTTCGGGGTCGGGGTCCCAAGAAACCTATGGC.

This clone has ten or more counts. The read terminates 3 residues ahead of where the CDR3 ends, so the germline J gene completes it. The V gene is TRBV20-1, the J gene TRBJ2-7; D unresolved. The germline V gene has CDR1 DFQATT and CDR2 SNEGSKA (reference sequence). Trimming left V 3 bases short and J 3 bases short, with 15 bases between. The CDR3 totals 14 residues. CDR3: CSARSFLSLYEQYF. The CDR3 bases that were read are TGCAGTGCTAGGAGCTTTCTTAGCCTCTACGAG.

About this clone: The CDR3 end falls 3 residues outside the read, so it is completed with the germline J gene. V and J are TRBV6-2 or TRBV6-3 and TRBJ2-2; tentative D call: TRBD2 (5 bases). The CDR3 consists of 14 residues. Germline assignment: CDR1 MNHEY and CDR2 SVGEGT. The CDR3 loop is CASMLAPGNSPLFF. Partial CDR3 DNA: TGTGCCAGCATGCTGGCCCCGGGGAATTCACCG.

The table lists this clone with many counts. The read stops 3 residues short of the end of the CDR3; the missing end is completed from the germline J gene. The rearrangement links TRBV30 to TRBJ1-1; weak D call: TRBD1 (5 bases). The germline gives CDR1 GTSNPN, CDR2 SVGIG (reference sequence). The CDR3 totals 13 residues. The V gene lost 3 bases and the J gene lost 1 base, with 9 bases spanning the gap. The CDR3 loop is CAWRGGANTEAFF. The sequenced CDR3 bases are TGTGCCTGGAGAGGAGGGGCGAACACTGAA.

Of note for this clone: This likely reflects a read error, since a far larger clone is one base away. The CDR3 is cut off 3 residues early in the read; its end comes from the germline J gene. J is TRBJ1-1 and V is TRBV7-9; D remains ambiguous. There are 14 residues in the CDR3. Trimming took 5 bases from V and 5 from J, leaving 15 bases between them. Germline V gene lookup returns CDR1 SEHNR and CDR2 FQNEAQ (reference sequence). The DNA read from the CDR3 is TGTGCCAGCAGCGCTGCACTCCCGGGGACTGAA. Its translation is CASSAALPGTE. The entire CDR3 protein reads CASSAALPGTEAFF.

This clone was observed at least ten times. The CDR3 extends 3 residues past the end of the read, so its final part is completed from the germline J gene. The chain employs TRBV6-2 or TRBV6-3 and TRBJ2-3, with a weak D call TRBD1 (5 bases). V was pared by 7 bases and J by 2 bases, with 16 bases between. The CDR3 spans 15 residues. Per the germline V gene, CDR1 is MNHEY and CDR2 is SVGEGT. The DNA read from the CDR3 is TGTGCCAGCACCCTCCAAGGACACCCCACAGATACG. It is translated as CASTLQGHPTDT. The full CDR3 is CASTLQGHPTDTQYF.

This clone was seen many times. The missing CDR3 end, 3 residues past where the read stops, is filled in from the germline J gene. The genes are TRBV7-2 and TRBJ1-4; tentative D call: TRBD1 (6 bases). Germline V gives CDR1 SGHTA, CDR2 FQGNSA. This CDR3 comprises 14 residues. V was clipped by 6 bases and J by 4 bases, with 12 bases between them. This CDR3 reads CASRGHSLNEKLFF. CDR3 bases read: TGTGCCAGCAGGGGACATTCTCTTAATGAAAAA.

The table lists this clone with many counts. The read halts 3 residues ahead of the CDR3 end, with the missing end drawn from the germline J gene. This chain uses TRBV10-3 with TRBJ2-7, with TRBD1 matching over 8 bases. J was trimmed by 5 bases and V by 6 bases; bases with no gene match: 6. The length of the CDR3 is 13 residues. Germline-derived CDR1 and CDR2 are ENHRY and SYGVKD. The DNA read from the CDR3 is TGTGCCATCAGCCCGGGACAGGAGGACGAG. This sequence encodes CAISPGQEDE. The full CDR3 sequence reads CAISPGQEDEQYF.

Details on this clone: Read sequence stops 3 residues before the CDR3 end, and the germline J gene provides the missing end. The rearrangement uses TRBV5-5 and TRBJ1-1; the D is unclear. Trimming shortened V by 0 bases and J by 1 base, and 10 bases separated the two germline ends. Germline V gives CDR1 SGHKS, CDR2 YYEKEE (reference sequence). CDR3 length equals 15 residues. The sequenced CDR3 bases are TGTGCCAGCAGCTTGGGCCGGGGAGGGAACACTGAA. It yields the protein CASSLGRGGNTE. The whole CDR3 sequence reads CASSLGRGGNTEAFF. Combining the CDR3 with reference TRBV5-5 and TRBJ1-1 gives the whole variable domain DAGVTQSPTHLIKTRGQQVTLRCSPISGHKSVSWYQQVLGQGPQFIFQYYEKEERGRGNFPDRFSARQFPNYSSELNVNALLLGDSALYLCASSLGRGGNTEAFFGQGTRLTVV.

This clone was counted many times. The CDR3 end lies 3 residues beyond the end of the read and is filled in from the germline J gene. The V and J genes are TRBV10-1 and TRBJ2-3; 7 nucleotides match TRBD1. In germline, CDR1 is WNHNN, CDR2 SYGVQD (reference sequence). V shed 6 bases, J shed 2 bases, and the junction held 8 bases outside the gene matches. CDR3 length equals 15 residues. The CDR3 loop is CASSRGTEDTDTQYF. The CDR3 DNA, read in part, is TGCGCCAGCAGCAGGGGGACAGAAGACACAGATACG.

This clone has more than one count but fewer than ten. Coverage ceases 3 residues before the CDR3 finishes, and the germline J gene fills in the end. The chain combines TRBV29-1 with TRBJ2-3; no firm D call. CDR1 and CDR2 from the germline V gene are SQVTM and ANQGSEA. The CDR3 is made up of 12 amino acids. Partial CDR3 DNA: TGCAGCGTTCAAGGCGGAGAAGAGACG. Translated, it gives CSVQGGEET. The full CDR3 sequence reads CSVQGGEETQYF.

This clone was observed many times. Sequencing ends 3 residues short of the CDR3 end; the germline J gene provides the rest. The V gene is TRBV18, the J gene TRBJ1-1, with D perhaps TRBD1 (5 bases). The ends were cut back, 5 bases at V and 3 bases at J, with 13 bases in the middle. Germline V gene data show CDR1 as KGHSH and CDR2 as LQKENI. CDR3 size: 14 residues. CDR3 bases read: TGTGCCAGCTCAGCGACGACAGCTTACACTGAA. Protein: CASSATTAYTE. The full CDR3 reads CASSATTAYTEAFF.

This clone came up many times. The CDR3 loop is CASSEGRERTQYF. CDR3 DNA, as far as it was read: TGTGCCAGCAGTGAAGGCAGGGAGCGGACC. V gene TRBV6-1 combines with J gene TRBJ2-5; D assignment may be TRBD1 or TRBD2 (5 bases each). The CDR3 goes on 3 residues after the read ends, and that part is filled in from the germline J gene. CDR3 length: 13 residues. Trimming stripped 1 base from V and 7 bases from J, with 10 bases between. Looked up from germline, CDR1 is MNHNS and CDR2 is SASEGT.

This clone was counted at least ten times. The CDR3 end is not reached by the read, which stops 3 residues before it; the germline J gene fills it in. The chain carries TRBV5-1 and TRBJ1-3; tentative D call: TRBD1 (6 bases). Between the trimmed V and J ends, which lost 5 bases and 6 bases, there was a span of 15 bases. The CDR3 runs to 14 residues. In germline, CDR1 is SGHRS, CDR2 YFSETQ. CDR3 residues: CASRGGTSANTIYF. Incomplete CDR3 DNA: TGCGCCAGCAGGGGTGGGACATCGGCAAACACC.

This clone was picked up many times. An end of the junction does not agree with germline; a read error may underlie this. CDR3 bases read: TGTGCCAGTAGACTCCGGGGGTCAACTAATGGAAAA. Protein: CASRLRGSTNGK. The whole CDR3 is CASRLRGSTNGKLFF. The gene calls are TRBV19 and TRBJ1-4; D perhaps matches TRBD1 (5 bases). Read coverage stops 3 residues before the CDR3 terminus; the germline J gene supplies the remainder. There are 15 residues in the CDR3. The germline gives CDR1 LNHDA, CDR2 SQIVND (reference sequence).

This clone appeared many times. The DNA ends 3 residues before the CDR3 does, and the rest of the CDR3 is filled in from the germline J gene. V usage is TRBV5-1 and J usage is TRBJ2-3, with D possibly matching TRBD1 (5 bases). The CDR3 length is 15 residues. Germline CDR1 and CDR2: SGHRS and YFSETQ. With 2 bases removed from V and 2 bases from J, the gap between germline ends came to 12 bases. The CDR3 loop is CASSFKGSSTDTQYF. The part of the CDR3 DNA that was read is TGCGCCAGCAGCTTTAAGGGGTCCTCCACAGATACG.

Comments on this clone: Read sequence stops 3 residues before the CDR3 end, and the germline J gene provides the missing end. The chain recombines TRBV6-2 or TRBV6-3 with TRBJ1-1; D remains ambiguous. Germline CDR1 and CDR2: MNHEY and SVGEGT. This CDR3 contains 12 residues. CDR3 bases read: TGTGCCAGCAGCTCCGGAACCCTAGAG. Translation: CASSSGTLE. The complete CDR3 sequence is CASSSGTLEAFF.

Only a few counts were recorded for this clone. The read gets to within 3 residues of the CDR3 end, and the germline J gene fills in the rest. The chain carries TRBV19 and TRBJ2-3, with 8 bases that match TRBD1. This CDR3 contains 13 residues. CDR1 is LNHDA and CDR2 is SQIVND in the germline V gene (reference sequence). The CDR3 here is CASSNQGAQPQYF. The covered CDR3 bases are TGTGCCAGTAGTAACCAGGGGGCCCAGCCG.

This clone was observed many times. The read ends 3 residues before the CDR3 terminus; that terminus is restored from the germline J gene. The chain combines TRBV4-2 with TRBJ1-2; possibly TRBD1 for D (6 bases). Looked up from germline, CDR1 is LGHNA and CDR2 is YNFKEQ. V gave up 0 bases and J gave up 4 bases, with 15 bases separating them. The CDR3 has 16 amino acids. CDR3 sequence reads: CASSQDYTGKGYGYTF. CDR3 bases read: TGTGCCAGCAGCCAAGATTATACAGGGAAAGGCTATGGC.

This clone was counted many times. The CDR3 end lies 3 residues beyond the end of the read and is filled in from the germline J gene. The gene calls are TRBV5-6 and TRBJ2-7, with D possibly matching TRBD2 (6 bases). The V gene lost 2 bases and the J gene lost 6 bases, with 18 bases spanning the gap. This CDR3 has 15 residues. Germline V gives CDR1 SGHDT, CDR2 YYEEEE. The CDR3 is CASSLIGLGGVEQYF. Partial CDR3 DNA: TGTGCCAGCAGCTTAATTGGACTGGGGGGAGTCGAG.

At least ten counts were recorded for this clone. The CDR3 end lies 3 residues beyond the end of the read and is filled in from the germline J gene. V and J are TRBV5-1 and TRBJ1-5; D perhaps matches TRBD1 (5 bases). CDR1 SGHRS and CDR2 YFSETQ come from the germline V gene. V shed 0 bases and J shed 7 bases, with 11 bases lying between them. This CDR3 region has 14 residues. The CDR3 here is CASSLEGGEQPQHF. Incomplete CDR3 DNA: TGCGCCAGCAGCTTGGAGGGAGGGGAGCAGCCC.